These 22 T cell receptor beta chains came from one sample sequenced in a study of T-cell reconstitution after alpha-beta-depleted transplantation in children. Unique molecular identifiers were incorporated when the TCRbeta library was constructed. TCRdb re-derived calls from the PCR reads in MiXCR, one entry per CDR3 protein. The data contain about 610,000 distinct CDR3 sequences, about 11% of them singletons. The sequenced sample was PBMCs from the stem cell graft donor, obtained from the stem cell graft. These receptors all come from a human donor who donated a stem cell graft to a child with acute myeloid leukemia.

This clonotype came up a few times. CDR3 loop: CSVGTIYNEQFF. CDR3 nucleotide sequence: TGCAGCGTAGGGACGATATACAATGAGCAGTTCTTC. The V and J genes are TRBV29-1 and TRBJ2-1; D assignment may be TRBD1 or TRBD2 (5 bases each). This CDR3 has 12 amino acids. The V gene's germline CDR1 is SQVTM and CDR2 ANQGSEA. V dropped 6 bases and J dropped 4 bases, with 10 bases sitting between them.

This clonotype was seen a handful of times. The rearrangement links TRBV7-2 to TRBJ1-6, with D hard to call. CDR3 length equals 14 residues. V dropped 1 base and J dropped 10 bases, with 11 bases sitting between them. From germline, CDR1 is SGHTA and CDR2 FQGNSA. The CDR3 region is CASSLGRVRSPLHF. CDR3 in DNA: TGTGCCAGCAGCTTAGGGCGGGTTAGATCACCCCTCCACTTT.

This clonotype was seen once. The chain employs TRBV7-2 and TRBJ2-7; D unclear. The germline V gene has CDR1 SGHTA and CDR2 FQGNSA. V lost 3 bases and J 4 bases, leaving 7 bases between the germline ends. This CDR3 has 12 residues. CDR3 protein: CASSFEWYEQYF. CDR3 nucleotides: TGTGCCAGCAGCTTTGAGTGGTACGAGCAGTACTTC.

The rearrangement joins TRBV5-4 to TRBJ2-6; the D is unclear. CDR3 length: 17 amino acids. CDR1 and CDR2 from the germline V gene are SGHNT and YYREEE (reference sequence). V lost 0 bases and J 4 bases, leaving 14 bases between the germline ends. The DNA for the CDR3 is TGTGCCAGCAGCTTGGGGGCAGCTCCTGGCGGGGCCAACGTCCTGACTTTC. Its protein is CASSLGAAPGGANVLTF.

This clonotype has just one count. The V call is TRBV20-1, the J call TRBJ1-5; D is possibly TRBD1 (6 bases). The V end lost 6 bases, the J end lost 6 bases, and 15 bases lay between the germline ends. Per germline, CDR1 DFQATT and CDR2 SNEGSKA (reference sequence). This CDR3 has 13 amino acids. As DNA, the CDR3 is TGCAGTGCGCAAGGTAGGGGGGGTCAGCCCCAGCATTTT. It codes for CSAQGRGGQPQHF.

This rearrangement joins TRBV29-1 to TRBJ2-1, with 9 bases identical to TRBD2. V lost 5 bases, J lost 7 bases, and 9 bases stayed unmatched. This CDR3 is built from 14 residues. Looked up from germline, CDR1 is SQVTM and CDR2 is ANQGSEA. CDR3 loop: CSVLVAGVANEQFF. CDR3 coding DNA: TGCAGCGTTCTTGTAGCGGGAGTCGCGAATGAGCAGTTCTTC.

The chain has TRBV5-1 and TRBJ2-1; 16 bases are a match to TRBD2. This CDR3 spans 17 amino acids. V lost 4 bases, J lost 7 bases, and 8 bases stayed unmatched. CDR1 and CDR2 from the germline V gene are SGHRS and YFSETQ. The CDR3 protein is CASSGGLAGGPWNEQFF. In DNA form, the CDR3 reads TGCGCCAGCAGCGGGGGACTAGCGGGAGGGCCTTGGAATGAGCAGTTCTTC.

This clonotype was seen ten or more times. V usage is TRBV6-5 and J usage is TRBJ2-7; 11 positions agree with TRBD2. Germline CDR1 reads MNHEY; CDR2 reads SVGAGI. After removal of 0 bases from V and 0 bases from J, the junction contained 4 bases not matched to a gene. The length of the CDR3 is 17 residues. Written as DNA, the CDR3 is TGTGCCAGCAGTTACTCCAGACTAGCGGGAAGCTCCTACGAGCAGTACTTC. Translation gives CASSYSRLAGSSYEQYF.

This clonotype came up a few times. The genes are TRBV28 and TRBJ2-1; D is ambiguous. The V end lost 5 bases, the J end lost 4 bases, and 12 bases lay between the germline ends. Germline V gives CDR1 MDHEN, CDR2 SYDVKM. The length of the CDR3 is 14 residues. The chain's CDR3 is CASSPAVGYNEQFF. CDR3 in DNA: TGTGCCAGCAGTCCTGCCGTCGGATACAATGAGCAGTTCTTC.

The chain is built from TRBV7-2 and TRBJ1-2; tentative D call: TRBD1 (5 bases). The CDR3 is 14 residues long. V lost 5 bases and J 4 bases, leaving 14 bases between the germline ends. Germline-derived CDR1 and CDR2 are SGHTA and FQGNSA. CDR3 amino acids: CASSQRVGAYGYTF. The CDR3 region has the DNA TGTGCCAGCAGCCAGAGGGTCGGGGCCTATGGCTACACCTTC.

This clonotype came up a few times. The chain recombines TRBV30 with TRBJ2-3; D perhaps matches TRBD2 (5 bases). Germline-derived CDR1 and CDR2 are GTSNPN and SVGIG (reference sequence). The CDR3 runs 12 residues. The V and J ends lost 1 base and 3 bases respectively, with 5 bases between them. The CDR3 DNA reads TGTGCCTGGAGTGGACTAACAGATACGCAGTATTTT. Its protein product is CAWSGLTDTQYF.

This clonotype was found a few times. The chain links TRBV20-1 to TRBJ2-3, with D perhaps matching TRBD1 or TRBD2 (6 bases each). Germline lookup yields CDR1 DFQATT and CDR2 SNEGSKA (reference sequence). The V end was cut by 3 bases, the J end by 8 bases, with 21 bases between. The CDR3 loop spans 15 amino acids. CDR3 loop: CSASAWTVRGGTQYF. As DNA, the CDR3 is TGCAGTGCTAGCGCCTGGACGGTCAGGGGAGGTACGCAGTATTTT.

This clonotype was recorded at least ten times. This chain links TRBV12-3 or TRBV12-4 with TRBJ2-3; 7 nucleotides line up with TRBD2. J was trimmed by 4 bases and V by 1 base; bases with no gene match: 8. The CDR3 has 16 amino acids. CDR3 region: CASSLVRETTPDTQYF. The CDR3 DNA follows: TGTGCCAGCAGTTTAGTGCGGGAGACAACCCCAGATACGCAGTATTTT.

This clonotype showed up just a few times. The rearrangement links TRBV6-1 to TRBJ2-1; no definite D call. V lost 9 bases and J 5 bases, leaving 14 bases between the germline ends. This CDR3 is 13 amino acids long. Germline values: CDR1 MNHNS, CDR2 SASEGT. The CDR3 loop reads CASRNGWNNEQFF. In DNA form, the CDR3 reads TGTGCCAGTCGAAACGGCTGGAACAATGAGCAGTTCTTC.

The table lists this clonotype with many counts. The chain carries TRBV7-2 and TRBJ1-1; D perhaps matches TRBD1 (5 bases). V was trimmed by 2 bases and J by 6 bases, leaving 7 bases between them. Germline-derived CDR1 and CDR2 are SGHTA and FQGNSA. The CDR3 extends over 12 amino acids. CDR3 residues: CASSLWGAEAFF. The CDR3 DNA follows: TGTGCCAGCAGCTTATGGGGGGCTGAAGCTTTCTTT.

This clonotype was seen a few times. J is TRBJ1-1 and V is TRBV6-5; unclear D gene. The length of the CDR3 is 13 residues. In germline, CDR1 is MNHEY, CDR2 SVGAGI. The ends were cut back, 2 bases at V and 0 bases at J, with 4 bases in the middle. CDR3 bases: TGTGCCAGCAGTTACACGCTGAACACTGAAGCTTTCTTT. It yields the protein CASSYTLNTEAFF.

Only a few counts were recorded for this clonotype. This rearrangement joins TRBV14 to TRBJ2-2; D may be TRBD1 (5 bases). V lost 2 bases, J lost 8 bases, and 15 bases lay in between. Germline lookup yields CDR1 SGHDN and CDR2 FVKESK. The CDR3 has 15 residues. The CDR3 nucleotides read TGTGCCAGCAGCCAATATGTCAGGGCGGCGGGGGAGCTGTTTTTT. Protein sequence: CASSQYVRAAGELFF.

This chain connects TRBV20-1 to TRBJ2-1, with no clear D. The CDR3 is made up of 17 amino acids. CDR1 is DFQATT and CDR2 is SNEGSKA in the germline V gene (reference sequence). Trimming stripped 5 bases from V and 0 bases from J, with 20 bases between. This CDR3 is CSAALLRGGNSYNEQFF. DNA for the CDR3: TGCAGTGCTGCATTGCTCCGCGGCGGCAACTCCTACAATGAGCAGTTCTTC.

This clonotype was counted only a few times. The chain joins TRBV6-2 or TRBV6-3 to TRBJ2-3; D is possibly TRBD1 (6 bases). The ends were cut back, 0 bases at V and 6 bases at J, with 13 bases in the middle. Germline V gives CDR1 MNHEY, CDR2 SVGEGT. The CDR3 is 15 amino acids. CDR3 sequence (DNA): TGTGCCAGCAGTTACTCGACCCAGGGGCTGGATACGCAGTATTTT. Amino acid sequence: CASSYSTQGLDTQYF.

This clonotype was seen at least ten times. The CDR3 DNA follows: TGTGCCAGCACCGCAGGGTACCAAGAGACCCAGTACTTC. This codes for CASTAGYQETQYF. This sequence joins TRBV27 and TRBJ2-5, with TRBD1 as a possible D gene (5 bases). Trimming took off 7 bases at V and 0 bases at J, with 9 bases between the two ends. CDR3 size: 13 residues. Germline V gene lookup returns CDR1 MNHEY and CDR2 SMNVEV (reference sequence).

The CDR3 reads CASSLGTSGRVWFF. The CDR3 nucleotides are TGTGCCAGCAGCTTAGGGACTAGCGGGAGAGTGTGGTTCTTC. The chain recombines TRBV7-2 with TRBJ2-1, with TRBD2 matching over 13 bases. Unmatched junction bases numbered 6, after V lost 1 base and J lost 15 bases. Germline values: CDR1 SGHTA, CDR2 FQGNSA. The CDR3 is 14 amino acids.

This clonotype was counted between two and nine times. The chain is built from TRBV4-2 and TRBJ2-3, with 13 bases identical to TRBD2. Germline trimming cut 0 bases from V and 1 base from J; bases unmatched to any gene: 10. Germline V gene sequence: CDR1 LGHNA, CDR2 YNFKEQ. This CDR3 is built from 20 residues. The CDR3 is CASSQELPTGTSGGTDTQYF. The DNA of the CDR3 is TGTGCCAGCAGCCAAGAACTCCCAACCGGGACTAGCGGGGGCACAGATACGCAGTATTTT.